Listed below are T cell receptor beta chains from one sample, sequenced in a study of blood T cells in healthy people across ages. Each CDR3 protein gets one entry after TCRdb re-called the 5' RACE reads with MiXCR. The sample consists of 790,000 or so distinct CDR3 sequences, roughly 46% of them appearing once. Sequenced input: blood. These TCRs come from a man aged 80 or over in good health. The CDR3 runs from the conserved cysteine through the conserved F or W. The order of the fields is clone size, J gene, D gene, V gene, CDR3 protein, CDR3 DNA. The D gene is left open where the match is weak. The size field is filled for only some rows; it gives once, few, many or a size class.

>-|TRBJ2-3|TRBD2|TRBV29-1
CSKIGLAGADTQYF
TGCAGCAAAATAGGGCTAGCGGGAGCAGATACGCAGTATTTT
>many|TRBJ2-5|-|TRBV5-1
CASSLVAETQYF
TGTGCCAGCAGCTTAGTGGCGGAGACCCAGTACTTC
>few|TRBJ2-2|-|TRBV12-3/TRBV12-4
CASSLSSSSPLAYTGELFF
TGTGCCAGCAGTTTATCGTCCTCATCACCTCTAGCGTACACCGGGGAGCTGTTTTTT
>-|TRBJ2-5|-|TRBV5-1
CASSELTGIGETQYF
TGCGCCAGCAGCGAACTGACAGGCATCGGAGAGACCCAGTACTTC
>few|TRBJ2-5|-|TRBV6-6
CASSYAAGRGQETQYF
TGTGCCAGCAGTTACGCGGCGGGAAGGGGCCAAGAGACCCAGTACTTC
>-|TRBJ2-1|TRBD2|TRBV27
CASSWGGLVIEQFF
TGTGCCAGCAGTTGGGGGGGACTAGTCATTGAGCAGTTCTTC
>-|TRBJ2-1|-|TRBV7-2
CASSNRDLYNEQFF
TGTGCCAGCAGCAACCGGGACTTGTACAATGAGCAGTTCTTC
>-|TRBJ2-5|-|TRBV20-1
CSARAQGGQETQYF
TGCAGTGCTAGAGCCCAAGGGGGGCAAGAGACCCAGTACTTC
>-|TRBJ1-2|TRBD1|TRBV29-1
CSVKRVQGFYGYTF
TGCAGCGTAAAACGCGTACAGGGGTTCTATGGCTACACCTTC
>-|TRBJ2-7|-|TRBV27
CASSLSSNGYEQYF
TGTGCCAGCAGTTTATCATCAAACGGATACGAGCAGTACTTC
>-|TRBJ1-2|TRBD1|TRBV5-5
CASSSLQTGVNGYTF
TGTGCCAGCAGCTCCTTACAGACAGGGGTGAATGGCTACACCTTC
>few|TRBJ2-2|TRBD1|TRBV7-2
CASSFDRGPGELFF
TGTGCCAGCAGCTTCGACAGGGGGCCCGGGGAGCTGTTTTTT
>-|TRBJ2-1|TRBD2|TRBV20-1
CSAPSGSRYEQFF
TGCAGTGCTCCTAGCGGGAGTCGCTATGAGCAGTTCTTC
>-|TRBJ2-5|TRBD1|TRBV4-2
CASSQGPGQGMQTQYF
TGTGCCAGCAGCCAAGGTCCGGGACAGGGGATGCAGACCCAGTACTTC
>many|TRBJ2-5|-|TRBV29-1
CSVVLGIETQYF
TGCAGCGTTGTTTTAGGAATAGAGACCCAGTACTTC
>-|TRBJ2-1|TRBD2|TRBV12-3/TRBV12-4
CASSLGPGGRGNEQFF
TGTGCCAGCAGTTTAGGCCCGGGGGGGCGAGGTAATGAGCAGTTCTTC
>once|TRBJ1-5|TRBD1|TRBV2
CASSSGQGSQPQHF
TGTGCCAGCAGTTCGGGACAGGGAAGTCAGCCCCAGCATTTT
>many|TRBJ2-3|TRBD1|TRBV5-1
CASSLTGDVTQYF
TGCGCCAGCAGCCTCACAGGGGATGTTACGCAGTATTTT
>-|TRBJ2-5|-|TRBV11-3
CASSLFSAVGETQYF
TGTGCCAGCAGCTTATTCAGTGCGGTAGGAGAGACCCAGTACTTC
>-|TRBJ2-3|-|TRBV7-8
CASNLHDREDTQYF
TGTGCCAGCAACCTGCACGACCGGGAAGATACGCAGTATTTT
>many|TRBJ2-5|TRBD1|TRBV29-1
CSASDRAQETQYF
TGCAGCGCTAGTGACAGGGCGCAAGAGACCCAGTACTTC
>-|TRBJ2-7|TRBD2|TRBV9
CASTPGTRSVNEQYF
TGTGCCAGCACCCCTGGGACTAGATCGGTCAATGAGCAGTACTTC
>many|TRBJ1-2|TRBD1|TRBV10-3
CAIRETGGDGYTF
TGTGCCATCAGGGAAACAGGGGGCGATGGCTACACCTTC
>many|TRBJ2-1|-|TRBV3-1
CASSQVSAPAYNEQFF
TGTGCCAGCAGCCAAGTTTCGGCACCCGCTTACAATGAGCAGTTCTTC
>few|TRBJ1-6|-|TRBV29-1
CSVRDGNSPLHF
TGCAGCGTTCGGGACGGAAATTCACCCCTCCACTTT
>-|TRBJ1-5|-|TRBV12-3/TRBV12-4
CASAQDPSNQPQHF
TGTGCCAGCGCTCAGGACCCTAGCAATCAGCCCCAGCATTTT
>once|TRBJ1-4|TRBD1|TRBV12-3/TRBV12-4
CASSTGTGQEKLFF
TGTGCCAGCAGTACGGGGACAGGCCAAGAAAAACTGTTTTTT
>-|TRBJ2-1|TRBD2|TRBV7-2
CASIRTSGSSAYNEQFF
TGTGCCAGCATCCGGACTAGCGGGAGTTCCGCCTACAATGAGCAGTTCTTC
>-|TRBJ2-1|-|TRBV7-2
CASSWSVFSYNEQFF
TGTGCCAGCAGCTGGAGCGTATTCTCCTACAATGAGCAGTTCTTC
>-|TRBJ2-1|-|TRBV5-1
CASSLVLARGRSAGTYNEQFF
TGCGCCAGCAGCTTGGTTTTGGCCAGGGGGCGATCAGCGGGAACCTACAATGAGCAGTTCTTC
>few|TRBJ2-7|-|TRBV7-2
CASSLVSTYEQYF
TGTGCCAGCAGCTTAGTCTCCACCTACGAGCAGTACTTC
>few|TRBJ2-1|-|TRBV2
CASGAGTFYEQFF
TGTGCCAGCGGGGCGGGCACTTTCTATGAGCAGTTCTTC
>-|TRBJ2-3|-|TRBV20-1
CSARGQVSTGTQYF
TGCAGTGCTAGAGGCCAGGTTAGCACAGGTACGCAGTATTTT
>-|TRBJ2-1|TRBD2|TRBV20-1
CSAMASGRHEQFF
TGCAGTGCTATGGCTAGCGGGAGACATGAGCAGTTCTTC
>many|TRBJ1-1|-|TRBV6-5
CASSETSGTEAFF
TGTGCCAGCAGTGAGACCAGTGGTACTGAAGCTTTCTTT
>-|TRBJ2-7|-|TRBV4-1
CASSLTGPVSYEQYF
TGCGCCAGCAGCCTAACGGGGCCGGTTTCCTACGAGCAGTACTTC
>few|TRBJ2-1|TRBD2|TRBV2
CASSASGTMNEQFF
TGTGCCAGCAGTGCGAGCGGGACCATGAATGAGCAGTTCTTC
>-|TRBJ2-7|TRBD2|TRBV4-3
CASSQDRPSGRFYEQYF
TGCGCCAGCAGCCAAGATAGGCCTAGCGGGAGGTTCTACGAGCAGTACTTC
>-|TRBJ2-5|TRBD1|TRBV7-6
CASSPQTGETQYF
TGTGCCAGCAGCCCACAGACAGGGGAGACCCAGTACTTC
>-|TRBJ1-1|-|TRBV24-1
CATSSGWSGTQAFF
TGTGCCACCAGTTCAGGGTGGTCCGGTACCCAAGCTTTCTTT
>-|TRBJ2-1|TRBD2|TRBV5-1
CASNLRGGDEQFF
TGCGCCAGCAACCTACGGGGGGGCGATGAGCAGTTCTTC
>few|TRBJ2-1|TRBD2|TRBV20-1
CSARVSSGVLAGDSYNEQFF
TGCAGTGCTAGAGTCAGTTCTGGTGTACTAGCGGGAGACTCCTACAATGAGCAGTTCTTC
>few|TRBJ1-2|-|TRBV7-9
CASSQTEYGYTF
TGTGCCAGCAGCCAAACAGAGTATGGCTACACCTTC
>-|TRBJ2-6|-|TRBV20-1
CSANKDSGANVLTF
TGCAGTGCTAACAAAGACTCTGGGGCCAACGTCCTGACTTTC
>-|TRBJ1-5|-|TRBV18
CAGSVGGNQPQHF
TGTGCCGGCTCAGTCGGGGGCAATCAGCCCCAGCATTTT
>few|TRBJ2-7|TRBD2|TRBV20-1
CSARDHRTSGSYEQYF
TGCAGTGCTAGAGATCACAGGACTAGCGGGAGTTACGAGCAGTACTTC